The sequence of this T cell receptor beta chain was determined in a study of cytomegalovirus exposure and HLA in healthy donors. This PCR relied on a set of 60 Vbeta primers and 13 Jbeta primers. The table came from immunoSEQ multiplex PCR; TCRdb's copy has only in-frame clones and leaves some out. The sample includes roughly 150,000 clones, about two thirds of them seen just once. Germline V lookup: CDR1 SQVTM, CDR2 ANQGSEA. Trimming removed 3 bases from V and 3 bases from J; junction bases left unmatched: 10. The length of the CDR3 is 16 residues. The source material was PBMCs. The chain couples TRBV29-1 to TRBJ2-3; TRBD2 matches at 9 bases. This receptor was taken from a woman aged 18-30 years in good health and CMV-seronegative. In DNA form, the CDR3 reads TGCAGCGTTGACTCGGGACTAGCTCCCCGTACAGATACGCAGTATTTT. Its translation is CSVDSGLAPRTDTQYF.